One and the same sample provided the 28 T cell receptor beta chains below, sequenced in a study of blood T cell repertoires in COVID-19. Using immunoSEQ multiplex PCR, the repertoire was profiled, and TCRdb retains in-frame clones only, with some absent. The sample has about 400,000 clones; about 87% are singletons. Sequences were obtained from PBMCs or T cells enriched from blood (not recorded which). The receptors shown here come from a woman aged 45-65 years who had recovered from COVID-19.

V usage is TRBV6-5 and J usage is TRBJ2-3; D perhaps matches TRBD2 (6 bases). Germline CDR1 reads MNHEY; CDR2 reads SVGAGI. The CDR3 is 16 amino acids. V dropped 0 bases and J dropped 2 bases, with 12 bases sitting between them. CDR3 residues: CASSYSAGQLTDTQYF. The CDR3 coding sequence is TGTGCCAGCAGTTACTCGGCGGGGCAACTCACAGATACGCAGTATTTT.

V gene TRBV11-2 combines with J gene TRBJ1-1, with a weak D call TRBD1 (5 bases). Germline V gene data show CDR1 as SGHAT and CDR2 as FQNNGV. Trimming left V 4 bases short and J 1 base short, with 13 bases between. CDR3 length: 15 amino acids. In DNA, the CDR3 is TGTGCCAGCAGCTCCGAAGGGGTAAAGAACACTGAAGCTTTCTTT. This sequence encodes CASSSEGVKNTEAFF. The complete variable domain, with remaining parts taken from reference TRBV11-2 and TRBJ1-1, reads EAGVAQSPRYKIIEKRQSVAFWCNPISGHATLYWYQQILGQGPKLLIQFQNNGVVDDSQLPKDRFSAERLKGVDSTLKIQPAKLEDSAVYLCASSSEGVKNTEAFFGQGTRLTVV.

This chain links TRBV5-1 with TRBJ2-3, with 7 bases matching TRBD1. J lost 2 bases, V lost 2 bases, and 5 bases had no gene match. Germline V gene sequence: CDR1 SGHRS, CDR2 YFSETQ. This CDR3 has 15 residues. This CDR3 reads CASSFGGQHTDTQYF. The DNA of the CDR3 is TGCGCCAGCAGCTTTGGGGGACAGCACACAGATACGCAGTATTTT.

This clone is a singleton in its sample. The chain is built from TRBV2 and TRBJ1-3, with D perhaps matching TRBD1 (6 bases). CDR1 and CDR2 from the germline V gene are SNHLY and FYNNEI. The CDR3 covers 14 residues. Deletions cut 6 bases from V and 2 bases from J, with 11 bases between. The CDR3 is CASSLGGPGNTIYF. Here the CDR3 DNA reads TGTGCCAGCAGCCTTGGGGGCCCTGGAAACACCATATATTTT.

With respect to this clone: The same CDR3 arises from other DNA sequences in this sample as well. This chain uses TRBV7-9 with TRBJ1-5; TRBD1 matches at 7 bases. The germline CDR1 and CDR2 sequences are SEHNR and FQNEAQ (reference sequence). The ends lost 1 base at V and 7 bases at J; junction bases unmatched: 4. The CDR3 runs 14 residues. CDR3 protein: CASSLGQGGQPQHF. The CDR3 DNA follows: TGTGCCAGCAGCTTAGGACAGGGCGGACAGCCCCAGCATTTT.

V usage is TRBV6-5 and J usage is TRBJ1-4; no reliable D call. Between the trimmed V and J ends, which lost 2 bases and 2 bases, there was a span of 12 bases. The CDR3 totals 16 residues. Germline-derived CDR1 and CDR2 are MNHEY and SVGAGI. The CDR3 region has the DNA TGTGCCAGCAGTTACAGCGGCGGGTGGACTAATGAAAAACTGTTTTTT. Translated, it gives CASSYSGGWTNEKLFF.

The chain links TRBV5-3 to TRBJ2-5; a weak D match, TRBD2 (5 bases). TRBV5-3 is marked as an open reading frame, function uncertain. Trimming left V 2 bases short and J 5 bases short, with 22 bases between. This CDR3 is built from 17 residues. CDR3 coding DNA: TGTGCCAGAAGCTTTCGCCCCCCCCGGGGTCAAGGCGAGACCCAGTACTTC. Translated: CARSFRPPRGQGETQYF.

CDR3: CASSLGDRGYF. CDR3 in DNA: TGTGCCAGCAGCTTAGGAGACAGGGGGTACTTC. This rearrangement joins TRBV11-2 to TRBJ2-7; 8 bases are shared with TRBD1. The ends lost 1 base at V and 12 bases at J; junction bases unmatched: 2. The CDR3 is made up of 11 amino acids. Germline V lookup: CDR1 SGHAT, CDR2 FQNNGV.

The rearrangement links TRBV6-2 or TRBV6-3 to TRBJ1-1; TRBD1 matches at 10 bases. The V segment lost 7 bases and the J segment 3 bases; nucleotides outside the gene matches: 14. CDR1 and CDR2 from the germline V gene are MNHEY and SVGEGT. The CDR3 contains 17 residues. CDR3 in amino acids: CASTPMTGGGIDTEAFF. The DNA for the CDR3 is TGTGCCAGCACCCCAATGACAGGGGGCGGGATAGACACTGAAGCTTTCTTT.

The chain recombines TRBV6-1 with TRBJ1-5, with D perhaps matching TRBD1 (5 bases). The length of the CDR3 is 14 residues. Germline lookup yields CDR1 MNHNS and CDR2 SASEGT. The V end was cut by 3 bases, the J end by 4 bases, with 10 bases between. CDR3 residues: CASSDSGTNQPQHF. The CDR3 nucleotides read TGTGCCAGCAGTGATTCAGGGACTAATCAGCCCCAGCATTTT.

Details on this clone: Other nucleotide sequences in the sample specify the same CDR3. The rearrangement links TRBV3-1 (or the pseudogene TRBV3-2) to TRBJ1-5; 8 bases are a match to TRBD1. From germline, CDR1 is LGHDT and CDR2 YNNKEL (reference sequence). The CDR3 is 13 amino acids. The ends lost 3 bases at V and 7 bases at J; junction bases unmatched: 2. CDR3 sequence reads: CASSQDRDQPQHF. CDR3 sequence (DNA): TGTGCCAGCAGCCAGGACAGGGACCAGCCCCAGCATTTT.

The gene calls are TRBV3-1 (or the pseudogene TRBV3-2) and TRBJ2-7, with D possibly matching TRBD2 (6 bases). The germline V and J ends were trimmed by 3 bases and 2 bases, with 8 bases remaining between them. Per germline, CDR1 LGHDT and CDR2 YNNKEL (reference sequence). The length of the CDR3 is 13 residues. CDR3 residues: CASSQGGAYEQYF. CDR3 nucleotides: TGTGCCAGCAGCCAGGGGGGAGCCTACGAGCAGTACTTC.

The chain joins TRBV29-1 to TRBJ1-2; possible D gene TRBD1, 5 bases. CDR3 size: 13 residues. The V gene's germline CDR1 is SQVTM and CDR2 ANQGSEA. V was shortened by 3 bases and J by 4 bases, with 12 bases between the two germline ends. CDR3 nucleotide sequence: TGCAGCGTTGAGGACACGGGGGTCTATGGCTACACCTTC. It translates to CSVEDTGVYGYTF.

The CDR3 bases are TGTGCCAGCATGAACAATCTGAACACTGAAGCTTTCTTT. Amino acids: CASMNNLNTEAFF. V and J are TRBV6-5 and TRBJ1-1; no clear D gene. Trimming removed 7 bases from V and 0 bases from J, with 9 bases in between. CDR3 length: 13 amino acids. The V gene's germline CDR1 is MNHEY and CDR2 SVGAGI.

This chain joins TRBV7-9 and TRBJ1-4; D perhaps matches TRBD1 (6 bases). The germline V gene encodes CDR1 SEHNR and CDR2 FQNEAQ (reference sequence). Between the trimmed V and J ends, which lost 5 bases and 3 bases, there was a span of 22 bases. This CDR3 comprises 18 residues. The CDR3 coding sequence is TGTGCCAGCAGCGCCCTCGGGCAGGGGCCAGAAGCTAATGAAAAACTGTTTTTT. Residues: CASSALGQGPEANEKLFF.

This chain's CDR3 is CASSLKGSGGGYTF. CDR3 DNA: TGTGCCAGCAGTTTGAAGGGTTCCGGAGGAGGCTACACCTTC. The chain joins TRBV28 to TRBJ1-2; no clear D. V was pared by 3 bases and J by 8 bases, with 16 bases between. The CDR3 contains 14 residues. CDR1 and CDR2 (germline): MDHEN, SYDVKM.

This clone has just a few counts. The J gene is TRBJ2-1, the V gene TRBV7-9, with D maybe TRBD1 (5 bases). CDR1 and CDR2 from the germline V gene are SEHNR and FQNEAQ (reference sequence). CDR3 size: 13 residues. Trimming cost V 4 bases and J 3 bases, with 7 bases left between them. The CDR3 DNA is TGTGCCAGCAGCTCGCAGGGCTACAATGAGCAGTTCTTC. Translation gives CASSSQGYNEQFF.

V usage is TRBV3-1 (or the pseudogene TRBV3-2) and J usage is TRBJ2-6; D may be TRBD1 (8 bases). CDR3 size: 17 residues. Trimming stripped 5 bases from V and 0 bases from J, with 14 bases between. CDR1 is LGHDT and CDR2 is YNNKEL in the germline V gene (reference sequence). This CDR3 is CASSYRGGRSGANVLTF. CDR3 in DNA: TGTGCCAGCAGCTACAGGGGGGGTCGCTCTGGGGCCAACGTCCTGACTTTC.

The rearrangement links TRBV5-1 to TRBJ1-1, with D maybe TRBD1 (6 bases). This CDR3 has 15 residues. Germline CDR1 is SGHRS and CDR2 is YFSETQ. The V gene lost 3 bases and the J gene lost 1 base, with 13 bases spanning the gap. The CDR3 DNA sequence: TGCGCCAGCAGCTCACAGGGACCGCCGAACACTGAAGCTTTCTTT. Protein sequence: CASSSQGPPNTEAFF.

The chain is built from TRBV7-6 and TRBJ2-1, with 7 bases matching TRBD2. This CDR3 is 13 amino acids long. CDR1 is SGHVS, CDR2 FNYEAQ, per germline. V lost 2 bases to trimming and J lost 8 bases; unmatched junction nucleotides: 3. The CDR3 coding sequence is TGTGCCAGCAGCTTATTTAGCGGGCATGAGCAGTTCTTC. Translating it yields CASSLFSGHEQFF.

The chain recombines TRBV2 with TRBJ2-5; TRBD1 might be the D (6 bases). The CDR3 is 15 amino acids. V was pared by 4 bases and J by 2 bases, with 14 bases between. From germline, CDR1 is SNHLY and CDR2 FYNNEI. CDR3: CASSGWTETQETQYF. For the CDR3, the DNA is TGTGCCAGCAGTGGTTGGACAGAGACACAAGAGACCCAGTACTTC.

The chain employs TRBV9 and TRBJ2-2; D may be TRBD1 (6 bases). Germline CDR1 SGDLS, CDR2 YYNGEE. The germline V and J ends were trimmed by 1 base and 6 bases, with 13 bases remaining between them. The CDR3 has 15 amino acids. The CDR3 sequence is CASSVSLGAAGELFF. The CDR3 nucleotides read TGTGCCAGCAGCGTATCTCTGGGGGCGGCCGGGGAGCTGTTTTTT.

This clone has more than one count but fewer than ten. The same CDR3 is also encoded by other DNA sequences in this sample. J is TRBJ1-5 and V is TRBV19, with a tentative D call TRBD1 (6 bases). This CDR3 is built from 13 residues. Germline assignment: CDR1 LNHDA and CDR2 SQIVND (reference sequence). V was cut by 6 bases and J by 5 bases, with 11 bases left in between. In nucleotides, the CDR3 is TGTGCCAGTAGGAGGACAGCTCATCAGCCCCAGCATTTT. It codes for CASRRTAHQPQHF.

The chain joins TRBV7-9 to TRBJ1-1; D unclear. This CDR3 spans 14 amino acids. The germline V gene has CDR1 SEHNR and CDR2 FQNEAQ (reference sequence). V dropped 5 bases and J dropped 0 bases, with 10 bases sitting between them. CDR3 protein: CASSRIQMNTEAFF. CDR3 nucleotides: TGTGCCAGCAGCCGTATACAGATGAACACTGAAGCTTTCTTT.

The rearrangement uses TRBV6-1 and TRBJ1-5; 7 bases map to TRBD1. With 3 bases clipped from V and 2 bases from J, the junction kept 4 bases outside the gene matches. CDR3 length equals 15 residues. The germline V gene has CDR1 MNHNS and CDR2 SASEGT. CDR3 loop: CASSDPGGRNQPQHF. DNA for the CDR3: TGTGCCAGCAGTGACCCAGGGGGTCGCAATCAGCCCCAGCATTTT.

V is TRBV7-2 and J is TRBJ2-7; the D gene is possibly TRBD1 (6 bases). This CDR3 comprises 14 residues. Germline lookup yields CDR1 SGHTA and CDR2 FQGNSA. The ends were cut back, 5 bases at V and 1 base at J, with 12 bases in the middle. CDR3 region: CASSPRDTSYEQYF. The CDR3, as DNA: TGTGCCAGCAGCCCCCGGGACACGTCCTACGAGCAGTACTTC.

The CDR3 DNA follows: TGTGCCAGCTCTCGAGACACCGGCCCCCTCCACTTT. This gives the protein CASSRDTGPLHF. The rearrangement joins TRBV18 to TRBJ1-6; D not resolved. V shed 6 bases and J shed 13 bases, with 13 bases lying between them. The germline V gene encodes CDR1 KGHSH and CDR2 LQKENI. This CDR3 is 12 amino acids long.

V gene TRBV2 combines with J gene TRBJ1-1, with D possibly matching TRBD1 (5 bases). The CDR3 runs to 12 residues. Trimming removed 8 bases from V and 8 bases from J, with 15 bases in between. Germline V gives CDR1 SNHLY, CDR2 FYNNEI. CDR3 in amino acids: CASLQAGPEAFF. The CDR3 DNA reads TGTGCCAGCTTACAAGCAGGGCCCGAAGCTTTCTTT.